This section outlines one TCR beta chain sequence together with its context. Its target is unknown. These data are taken from a study of cytomegalovirus exposure and HLA in healthy donors. The data were produced by immunoSEQ multiplex PCR, yet TCRdb's version contains in-frame clones alone and is incomplete. Of 250,000 to 300,000 clones in the sample, around 90% are singletons; the top ten hold 0.37%. Unmatched junction bases numbered 9, after V lost 2 bases and J lost 8 bases. Germline CDR1 and CDR2: SGDLS and YYNGEE. The CDR3 length is 15 residues. Study observations and caveats: In the roughly 120 validation repertoires, a later analysis found that first-cohort TCR clusters tended to co-occur.

This receptor was taken from a woman aged 18-29 years in good health and CMV-seronegative. V usage is TRBV9 and J usage is TRBJ2-4; 8 bases are shared with TRBD2. The sequenced material came from PBMCs. The CDR3 DNA follows: TGTGCCAGCAGCGTCAGCGTCGGGGGGGCGGACATTCAGTACTTC. It codes for CASSVSVGGADIQYF.